The 26 T cell receptor beta chains below were found in one sample sequenced in a study of blood T cell repertoires in COVID-19. Assay: immunoSEQ multiplex PCR; the TCRdb copy retains only in-frame clones and omits some. This table has 100,000 to 120,000 clones, approximately 88% appearing once. The sample comprised peripheral blood. All receptors come from a human donor in a cohort sampled during active COVID-19.

The genes are TRBV7-9 and TRBJ1-5; D remains unclear. This CDR3 comprises 14 residues. V lost 5 bases to trimming and J lost 0 bases, with 8 bases between them. The germline CDR1 and CDR2 sequences are SEHNR and FQNEAQ (reference sequence). CDR3 sequence reads: CASSLSSSNQPQHF. The CDR3 nucleotides read TGTGCCAGCAGCCTAAGTTCTAGCAATCAGCCCCAGCATTTT.

This chain connects TRBV3-1 (or the pseudogene TRBV3-2) to TRBJ2-1, with 7 bases lining up with TRBD1. This CDR3 comprises 14 residues. The V gene's germline CDR1 is LGHDT and CDR2 YNNKEL (reference sequence). Trimming took 3 bases from V and 3 from J; bases not matched to a gene: 2. The CDR3 here is CASSHRQGYNEQFF. For the CDR3, the DNA is TGTGCCAGCAGCCACCGACAGGGCTACAATGAGCAGTTCTTC.

The J gene is TRBJ2-2, the V gene TRBV28; possibly TRBD1 for D (5 bases). This CDR3 has 18 amino acids. Germline lookup yields CDR1 MDHEN and CDR2 SYDVKM. The V end lost 6 bases, the J end lost 3 bases, and 23 bases lay between the germline ends. The CDR3 DNA reads as TGTGCCAGCAGCCCCCCTTCCTATAGACAGATTTACACCGGGGAGCTGTTTTTT. It yields the protein CASSPPSYRQIYTGELFF.

The chain is built from TRBV3-1 (or the pseudogene TRBV3-2) and TRBJ2-2; maybe TRBD2 (7 bases). CDR1 is LGHDT and CDR2 is YNNKEL in the germline V gene (reference sequence). The CDR3 runs 14 residues. Trimming removed 3 bases from V and 7 bases from J, with 12 bases in between. The CDR3 sequence: CASSHGGQGGELFF. The CDR3 bases are TGTGCCAGCAGCCACGGGGGGCAGGGCGGGGAGCTGTTTTTT.

This clone was found a few times. The chain uses TRBV2 and TRBJ2-5; D is perhaps TRBD2 (6 bases). Germline CDR1 is SNHLY and CDR2 is FYNNEI. The CDR3 extends over 14 amino acids. The V end was cut by 4 bases, the J end by 0 bases, with 9 bases between. The CDR3 is CASSASGYQETQYF. CDR3 coding DNA: TGTGCCAGCAGTGCCAGCGGGTACCAAGAGACCCAGTACTTC.

The J gene is TRBJ1-4, the V gene TRBV27; 9 bases align to TRBD1. The germline gives CDR1 MNHEY, CDR2 SMNVEV (reference sequence). J was trimmed by 1 base and V by 5 bases; bases with no gene match: 14. The CDR3 length is 19 residues. The CDR3: CASSPDPTGGVGTNEKLFF. CDR3 sequence (DNA): TGTGCCAGCAGTCCCGACCCGACAGGGGGGGTCGGAACTAATGAAAAACTGTTTTTT. Together with reference TRBV27 and TRBJ1-4, the CDR3 gives the full variable domain: EAQVTQNPRYLITVTGKKLTVTCSQNMNHEYMSWYRQDPGLGLRQIYYSMNVEVTDKGDVPEGYKVSRKEKRNFPLILESPSPNQTSLYFCASSPDPTGGVGTNEKLFFGSGTQLSVL.

The gene calls are TRBV11-2 and TRBJ2-5; D not certain. Germline CDR1 SGHAT, CDR2 FQNNGV. The CDR3 spans 13 residues. Trimming removed 0 bases from V and 1 base from J, with 3 bases in between. The CDR3: CASSLEAQETQYF. CDR3 DNA sequence: TGTGCCAGCAGCTTAGAAGCCCAAGAGACCCAGTACTTC.

The chain couples TRBV14 to TRBJ2-1, with D perhaps TRBD1 (6 bases). Germline V gene lookup returns CDR1 SGHDN and CDR2 FVKESK. V was cut by 4 bases and J by 6 bases, with 16 bases left in between. The CDR3 runs to 15 residues. CDR3: CASSPLGARPNEQFF. The CDR3 nucleotides are TGTGCCAGCAGCCCCCTGGGGGCACGCCCCAATGAGCAGTTCTTC.

The rearrangement uses TRBV5-1 and TRBJ2-1; weak D call: TRBD1 (6 bases). The germline gives CDR1 SGHRS, CDR2 YFSETQ. V was pared by 2 bases and J by 3 bases, with 9 bases between. This CDR3 is 14 amino acids long. Here the CDR3 reads CASSFQQGYNEQFF. The CDR3 bases are TGCGCCAGCAGCTTCCAACAGGGCTACAATGAGCAGTTCTTC.

This rearrangement joins TRBV3-1 (or the pseudogene TRBV3-2) to TRBJ2-3, with TRBD2 matching over 13 bases. Germline trimming cut 4 bases from V and 11 bases from J; bases unmatched to any gene: 3. The germline V gene encodes CDR1 LGHDT and CDR2 YNNKEL (reference sequence). The CDR3 spans 13 residues. The CDR3 protein is CASSLGTSGMQYF. The CDR3 region has the DNA TGTGCCAGCAGCCTCGGGACTAGCGGGATGCAGTATTTT.

V gene TRBV9 combines with J gene TRBJ2-2; weak D call: TRBD2 (5 bases). CDR3 length: 14 amino acids. Germline V gene lookup returns CDR1 SGDLS and CDR2 YYNGEE. The V gene lost 3 bases and the J gene lost 3 bases, with 9 bases spanning the gap. CDR3 residues: CASSDGVYTGELFF. The CDR3 coding sequence is TGTGCCAGCAGCGACGGGGTTTACACCGGGGAGCTGTTTTTT.

The V gene is TRBV6-5, the J gene TRBJ1-2; 7 bases are shared with TRBD1. Germline V gives CDR1 MNHEY, CDR2 SVGAGI. CDR3 length: 13 residues. V lost 6 bases and J lost 3; bases outside the gene matches: 4. The CDR3 loop is CASRAGTDYGYTF. CDR3 DNA: TGTGCCAGCAGGGCCGGGACAGACTATGGCTACACCTTC.

The rearrangement links TRBV7-3 to TRBJ1-1, with D tentatively TRBD1 (6 bases). This CDR3 spans 16 amino acids. V lost 2 bases and J 4 bases, leaving 17 bases between the germline ends. Germline V gene sequence: CDR1 SGHTA, CDR2 FQGTGA. CDR3 amino acids: CASSLGGPGLSTEAFF. CDR3 bases: TGTGCCAGCAGCTTAGGGGGCCCGGGGTTAAGCACTGAAGCTTTCTTT.

This clone appeared a single time. The J gene is TRBJ1-1, the V gene TRBV7-8; 7 bases are shared with TRBD1. Trimming removed 5 bases from V and 0 bases from J; junction bases left unmatched: 6. Germline assignment: CDR1 SGHVS and CDR2 FQNEAQ. This CDR3 region has 15 residues. The CDR3 bases are TGTGCCAGCAGCGCTGGACAGGCTTTGAACACTGAAGCTTTCTTT. The encoded protein is CASSAGQALNTEAFF.

This chain links TRBV29-1 with TRBJ2-5; perhaps TRBD1 as D (7 bases). The CDR3 spans 13 residues. Germline CDR1 is SQVTM and CDR2 is ANQGSEA. V lost 3 bases and J 5 bases, leaving 13 bases between the germline ends. The CDR3 protein is CSVDISGGETQYF. CDR3 coding DNA: TGCAGCGTTGACATTTCAGGGGGGGAGACCCAGTACTTC.

V and J are TRBV20-1 and TRBJ2-1; 11 nucleotides match TRBD2. CDR3 length: 15 amino acids. V lost 3 bases to trimming and J lost 6 bases; unmatched junction nucleotides: 7. Germline V gives CDR1 DFQATT, CDR2 SNEGSKA (reference sequence). This CDR3 reads CSASQLAGAGNEQFF. The DNA for the CDR3 is TGCAGTGCTAGTCAACTAGCGGGGGCGGGCAATGAGCAGTTCTTC.

The chain has TRBV6-1 and TRBJ1-5, with 9 positions matching TRBD1. This CDR3 region has 19 residues. Germline trimming cut 4 bases from V and 0 bases from J; bases unmatched to any gene: 13. Germline V lookup: CDR1 MNHNS, CDR2 SASEGT. In DNA, the CDR3 is TGTGCCAGCAGTGTGTTCGCCGGGACAGGGAGGGATAGCAATCAGCCCCAGCATTTT. Its protein is CASSVFAGTGRDSNQPQHF.

The chain's CDR3 is CASTLDGDTEAFF. In nucleotides, the CDR3 is TGTGCCAGCACCCTGGACGGGGACACTGAAGCTTTCTTT. The gene calls are TRBV9 and TRBJ1-1; D is unclear. Germline CDR1 reads SGDLS; CDR2 reads YYNGEE. Trimming took off 6 bases at V and 3 bases at J, with 12 bases between the two ends. The CDR3 runs 13 residues.

The gene calls are TRBV19 and TRBJ2-2; 9 bases are a match to TRBD1. Germline assignment: CDR1 LNHDA and CDR2 SQIVND (reference sequence). V was clipped by 1 base and J by 5 bases; unmatched bases: 8. CDR3 length equals 17 residues. CDR3 sequence (DNA): TGTGCCAGTAGTATAGCTTCGGGACAGGGTTGGACCGGGGAGCTGTTTTTT. Translated: CASSIASGQGWTGELFF.

The J gene is TRBJ2-7, the V gene TRBV11-2, with 8 positions matching TRBD2. Losses at the gene ends were 4 bases for V and 6 bases for J; bases not matched to a gene: 8. Germline values: CDR1 SGHAT, CDR2 FQNNGV. The CDR3 extends over 14 amino acids. CDR3 in amino acids: CASSSYSGRTEQYF. DNA for the CDR3: TGTGCCAGCAGCTCATACAGCGGGAGAACCGAGCAGTACTTC.

This clone was observed a single time. The chain links TRBV7-8 to TRBJ2-7; a possible D gene is TRBD1 (6 bases). Germline assignment: CDR1 SGHVS and CDR2 FQNEAQ. The CDR3 extends over 15 amino acids. V lost 1 base and J 7 bases, leaving 17 bases between the germline ends. CDR3 sequence reads: CASSLVETGGVEQYF. CDR3 DNA sequence: TGTGCCAGCAGCTTAGTCGAGACAGGAGGTGTGGAGCAGTACTTC.

J is TRBJ1-4 and V is TRBV6-5; TRBD1 aligns across 12 bases. Germline CDR1 is MNHEY and CDR2 is SVGAGI. The J segment lost 7 bases and the V segment lost 4 bases, leaving 7 bases of the junction unmatched. The CDR3 covers 16 residues. Written as DNA, the CDR3 is TGTGCCAGCAGTTGGGGACAGGGGGCGCTTATTGAAAAACTGTTTTTT. The encoded protein is CASSWGQGALIEKLFF.

The chain recombines TRBV7-9 with TRBJ2-2, with D possibly matching TRBD2 (6 bases). Germline assignment: CDR1 SEHNR and CDR2 FQNEAQ (reference sequence). The CDR3 extends over 14 amino acids. The V and J ends lost 5 bases and 8 bases respectively, with 15 bases between them. The CDR3 nucleotides read TGTGCCAGCAGCCCCCCGGGGGTTCGGGGGGAGCTGTTTTTT. Protein sequence: CASSPPGVRGELFF.

This clone was counted a single time. This chain joins TRBV29-1 and TRBJ2-1, with TRBD2 matching 8 bases. Germline CDR1 SQVTM, CDR2 ANQGSEA. Unmatched junction bases numbered 4, after V lost 8 bases and J lost 4 bases. CDR3 length: 12 residues. DNA for the CDR3: TGCAGCTGCGGGGGGCCTTACAATGAGCAGTTCTTC. Translation gives CSCGGPYNEQFF.

The genes are TRBV2 and TRBJ1-5; the D gene is possibly TRBD1 (6 bases). Trimming took off 4 bases at V and 0 bases at J, with 10 bases between the two ends. This CDR3 contains 15 residues. Germline CDR1 and CDR2: SNHLY and FYNNEI. CDR3 sequence reads: CASSAGTTSNQPQHF. The CDR3 region has the DNA TGTGCCAGCAGTGCCGGGACAACTAGCAATCAGCCCCAGCATTTT.

Written as DNA, the CDR3 is TGTGCCAGCAGCTTAACGACGGGAGGGCACTACAATGAGCAGTTCTTC. It codes for CASSLTTGGHYNEQFF. V is TRBV7-3 and J is TRBJ2-1, with TRBD2 identical over 8 bases. V was clipped by 0 bases and J by 3 bases; unmatched bases: 4. Germline V gene sequence: CDR1 SGHTA, CDR2 FQGTGA. This CDR3 has 16 residues.